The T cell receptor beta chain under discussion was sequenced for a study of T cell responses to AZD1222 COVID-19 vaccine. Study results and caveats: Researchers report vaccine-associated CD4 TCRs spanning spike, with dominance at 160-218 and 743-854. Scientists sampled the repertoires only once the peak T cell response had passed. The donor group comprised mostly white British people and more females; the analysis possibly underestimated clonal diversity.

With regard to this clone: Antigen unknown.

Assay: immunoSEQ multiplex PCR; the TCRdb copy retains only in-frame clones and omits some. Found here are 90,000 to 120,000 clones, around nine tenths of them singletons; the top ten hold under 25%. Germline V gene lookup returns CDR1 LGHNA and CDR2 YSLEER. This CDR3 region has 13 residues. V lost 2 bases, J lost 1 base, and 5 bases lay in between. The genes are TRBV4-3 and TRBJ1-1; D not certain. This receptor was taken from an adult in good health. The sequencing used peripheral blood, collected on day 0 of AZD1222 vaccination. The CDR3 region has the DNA TGCGCCAGCAGCCAAAATAGGAACACTGAAGCTTTCTTT. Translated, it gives CASSQNRNTEAFF.